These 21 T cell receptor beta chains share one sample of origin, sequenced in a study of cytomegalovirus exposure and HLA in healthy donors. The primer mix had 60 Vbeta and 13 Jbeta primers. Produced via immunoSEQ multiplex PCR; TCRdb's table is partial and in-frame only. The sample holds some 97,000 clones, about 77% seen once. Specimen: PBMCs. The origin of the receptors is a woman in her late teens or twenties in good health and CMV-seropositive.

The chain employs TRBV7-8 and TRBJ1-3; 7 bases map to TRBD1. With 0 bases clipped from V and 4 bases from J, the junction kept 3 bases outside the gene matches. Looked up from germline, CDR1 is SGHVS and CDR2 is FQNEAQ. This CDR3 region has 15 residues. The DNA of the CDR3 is TGTGCCAGCAGCTTAGCGCCGGGACAGGGAAACACCATATATTTT. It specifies CASSLAPGQGNTIYF.

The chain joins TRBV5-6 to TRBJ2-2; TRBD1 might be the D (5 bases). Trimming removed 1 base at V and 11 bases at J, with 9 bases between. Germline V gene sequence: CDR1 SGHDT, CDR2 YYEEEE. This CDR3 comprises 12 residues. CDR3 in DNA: TGTGCCAGCAGCTTGTCGACAGTCGAGCTGTTTTTT. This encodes CASSLSTVELFF.

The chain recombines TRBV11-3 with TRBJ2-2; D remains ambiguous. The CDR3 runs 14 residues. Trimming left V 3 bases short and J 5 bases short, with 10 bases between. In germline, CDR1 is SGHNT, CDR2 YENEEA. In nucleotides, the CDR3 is TGTGCCAGCAGCTTCTCAGGATTGACCGGGGAGCTGTTTTTT. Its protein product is CASSFSGLTGELFF.

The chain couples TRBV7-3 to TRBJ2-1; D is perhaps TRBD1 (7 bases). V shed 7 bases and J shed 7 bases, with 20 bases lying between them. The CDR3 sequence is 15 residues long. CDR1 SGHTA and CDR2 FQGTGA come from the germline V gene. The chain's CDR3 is CASTSDGAGGNEQFF. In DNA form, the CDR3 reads TGTGCCAGCACATCTGATGGGGCAGGGGGGAATGAGCAGTTCTTC.

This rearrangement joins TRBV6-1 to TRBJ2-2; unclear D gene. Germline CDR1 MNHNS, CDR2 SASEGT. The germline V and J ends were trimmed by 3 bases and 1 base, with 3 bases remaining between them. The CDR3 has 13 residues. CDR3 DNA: TGTGCCAGCAGTGACAGGAACACCGGGGAGCTGTTTTTT. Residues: CASSDRNTGELFF.

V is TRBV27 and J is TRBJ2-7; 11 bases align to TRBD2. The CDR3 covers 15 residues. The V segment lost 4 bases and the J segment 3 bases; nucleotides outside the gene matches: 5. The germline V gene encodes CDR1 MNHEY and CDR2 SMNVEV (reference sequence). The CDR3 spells CASSSIAGGNYEQYF. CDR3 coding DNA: TGTGCCAGCAGTTCGATAGCGGGGGGGAACTACGAGCAGTACTTC.

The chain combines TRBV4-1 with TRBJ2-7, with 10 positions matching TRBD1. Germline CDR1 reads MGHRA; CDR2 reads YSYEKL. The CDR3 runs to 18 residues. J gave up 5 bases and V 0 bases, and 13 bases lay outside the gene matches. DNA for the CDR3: TGCGCCAGCAGCCAAGATCACCGGGGGGGGACAGGGGTCCACGAGCAGTACTTC. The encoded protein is CASSQDHRGGTGVHEQYF.

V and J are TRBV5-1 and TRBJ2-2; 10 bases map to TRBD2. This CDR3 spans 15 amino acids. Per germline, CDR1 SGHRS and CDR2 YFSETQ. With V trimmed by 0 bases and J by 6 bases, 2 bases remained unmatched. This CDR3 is CASSLASGSAGELFF. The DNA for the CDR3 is TGCGCCAGCAGCTTGGCTAGCGGGAGTGCCGGGGAGCTGTTTTTT.

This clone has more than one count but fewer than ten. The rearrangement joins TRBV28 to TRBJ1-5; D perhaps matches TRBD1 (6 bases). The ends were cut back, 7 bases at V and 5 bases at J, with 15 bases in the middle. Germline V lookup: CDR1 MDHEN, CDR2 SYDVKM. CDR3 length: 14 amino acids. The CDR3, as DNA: TGTGCCAGCATTACAGGACAGAGAGATCAGCCCCAGCATTTT. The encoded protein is CASITGQRDQPQHF.

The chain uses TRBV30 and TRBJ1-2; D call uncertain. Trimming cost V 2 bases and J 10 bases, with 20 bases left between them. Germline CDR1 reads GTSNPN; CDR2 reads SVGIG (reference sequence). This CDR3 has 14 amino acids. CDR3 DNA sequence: TGTGCCTGGAGTCTCAGACACCGGCCCAATCTCTACACCTTC. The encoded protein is CAWSLRHRPNLYTF.

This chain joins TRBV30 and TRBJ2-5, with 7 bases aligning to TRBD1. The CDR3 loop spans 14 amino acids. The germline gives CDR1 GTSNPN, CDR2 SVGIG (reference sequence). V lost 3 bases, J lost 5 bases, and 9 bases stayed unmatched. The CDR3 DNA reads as TGTGCCTGGAGGACAGGGCCCGCTTCTGAGACCCAGTACTTC. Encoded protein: CAWRTGPASETQYF.

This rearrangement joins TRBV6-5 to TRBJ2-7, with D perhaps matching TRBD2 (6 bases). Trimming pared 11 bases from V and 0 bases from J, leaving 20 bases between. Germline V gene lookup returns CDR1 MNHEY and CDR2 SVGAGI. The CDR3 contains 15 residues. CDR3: CAATGSGGVSYEQYF. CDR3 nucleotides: TGTGCCGCCACAGGCAGCGGCGGGGTCTCCTACGAGCAGTACTTC.

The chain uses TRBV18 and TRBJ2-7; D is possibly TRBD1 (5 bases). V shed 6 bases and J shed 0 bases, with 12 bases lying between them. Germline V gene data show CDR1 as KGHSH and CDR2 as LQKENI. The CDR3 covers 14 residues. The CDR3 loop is CASSPATASYEQYF. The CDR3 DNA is TGTGCCAGCTCCCCCGCGACAGCCTCCTACGAGCAGTACTTC.

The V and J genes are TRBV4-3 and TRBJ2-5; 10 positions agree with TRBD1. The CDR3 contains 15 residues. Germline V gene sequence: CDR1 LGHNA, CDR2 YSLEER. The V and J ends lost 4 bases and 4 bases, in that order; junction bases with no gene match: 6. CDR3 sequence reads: CASSPRTGGGETQYF. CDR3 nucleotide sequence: TGCGCCAGCAGCCCCCGGACAGGGGGTGGAGAGACCCAGTACTTC.

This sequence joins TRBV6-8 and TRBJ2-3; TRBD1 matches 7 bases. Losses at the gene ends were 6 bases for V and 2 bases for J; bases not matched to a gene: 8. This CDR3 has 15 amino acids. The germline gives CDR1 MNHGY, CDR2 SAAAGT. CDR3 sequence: CASSPDRVSTDTQYF. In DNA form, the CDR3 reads TGTGCCAGCAGCCCAGACAGGGTATCCACAGATACGCAGTATTTT.

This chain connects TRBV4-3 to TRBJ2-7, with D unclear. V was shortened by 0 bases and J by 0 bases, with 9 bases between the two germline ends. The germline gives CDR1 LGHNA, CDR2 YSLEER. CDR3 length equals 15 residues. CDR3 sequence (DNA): TGCGCCAGCAGCCAAGATAACGGTTTCTCCTACGAGCAGTACTTC. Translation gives CASSQDNGFSYEQYF.

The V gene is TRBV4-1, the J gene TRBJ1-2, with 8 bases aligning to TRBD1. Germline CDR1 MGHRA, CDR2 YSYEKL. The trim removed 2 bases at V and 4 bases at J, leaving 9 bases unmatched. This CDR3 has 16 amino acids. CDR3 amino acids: CASSQIPGQGGYGYTF. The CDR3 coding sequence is TGCGCCAGCAGCCAAATACCCGGACAGGGCGGCTATGGCTACACCTTC.

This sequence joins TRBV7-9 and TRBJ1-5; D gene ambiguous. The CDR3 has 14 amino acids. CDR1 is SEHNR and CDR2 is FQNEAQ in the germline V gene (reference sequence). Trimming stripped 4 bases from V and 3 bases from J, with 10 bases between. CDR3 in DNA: TGTGCCAGCAGCTCGTTCAGTGACAATCAGCCCCAGCATTTT. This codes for CASSSFSDNQPQHF.

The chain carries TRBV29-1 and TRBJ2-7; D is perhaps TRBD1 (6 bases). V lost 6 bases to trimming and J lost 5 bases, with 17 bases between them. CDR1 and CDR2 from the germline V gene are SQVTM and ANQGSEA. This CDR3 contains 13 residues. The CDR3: CSVAPRGDHEQYF. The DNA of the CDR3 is TGCAGCGTAGCTCCCAGGGGAGACCACGAGCAGTACTTC.

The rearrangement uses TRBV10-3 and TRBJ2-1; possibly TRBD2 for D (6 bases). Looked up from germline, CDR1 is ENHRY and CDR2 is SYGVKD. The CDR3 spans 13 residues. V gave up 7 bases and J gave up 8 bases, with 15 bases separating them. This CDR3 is CAITGLGLYEQFF. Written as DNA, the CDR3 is TGTGCCATCACGGGACTCGGGCTGTATGAGCAGTTCTTC.

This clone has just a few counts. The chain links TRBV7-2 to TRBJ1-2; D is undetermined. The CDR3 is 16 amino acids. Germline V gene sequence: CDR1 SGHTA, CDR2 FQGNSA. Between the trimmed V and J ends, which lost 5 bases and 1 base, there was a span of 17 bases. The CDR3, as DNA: TGTGCCAGCAGCCCCTACCTAATACAGATTAACTATGGCTACACCTTC. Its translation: CASSPYLIQINYGYTF. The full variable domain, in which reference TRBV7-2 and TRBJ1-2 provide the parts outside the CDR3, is GAGVSQSPSNKVTEKGKDVELRCDPISGHTALYWYRQSLGQGLEFLIYFQGNSAPDKSGLPSDRFSAERTGGSVSTLTIQRTQQEDSAVYLCASSPYLIQINYGYTFGSGTRLTVV.